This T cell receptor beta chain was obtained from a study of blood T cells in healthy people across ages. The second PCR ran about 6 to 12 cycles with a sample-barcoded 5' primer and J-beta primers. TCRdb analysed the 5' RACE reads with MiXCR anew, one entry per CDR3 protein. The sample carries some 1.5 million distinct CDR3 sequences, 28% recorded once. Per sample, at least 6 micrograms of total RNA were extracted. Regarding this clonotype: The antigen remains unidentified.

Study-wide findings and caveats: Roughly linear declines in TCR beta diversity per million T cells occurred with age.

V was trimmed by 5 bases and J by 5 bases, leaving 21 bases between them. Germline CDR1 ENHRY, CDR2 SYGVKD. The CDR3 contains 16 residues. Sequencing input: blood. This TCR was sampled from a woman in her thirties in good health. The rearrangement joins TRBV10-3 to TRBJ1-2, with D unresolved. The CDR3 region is CAISSAGTRGVYGYTF. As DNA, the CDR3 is TGTGCCATCAGTTCAGCCGGCACTCGAGGAGTTTATGGCTACACCTTC.